Presented here are 24 T cell receptor beta chains from one specimen sequenced in a study of T cell responses to AZD1222 COVID-19 vaccine. Data came from immunoSEQ multiplex PCR; TCRdb stores just in-frame clones and leaves some out. The data contain some 160,000 clones, 85% to 95% of them seen just once; the ten biggest clones take up more than 0.8%. This material consisted of peripheral blood, taken on day 0 of AZD1222 vaccination. These receptors came from an adult in good health.

The chain combines TRBV11-2 with TRBJ1-3; the match to TRBD1 covers 9 bases. Germline V gene lookup returns CDR1 SGHAT and CDR2 FQNNGV. V gave up 3 bases and J gave up 7 bases; unmatched junction bases: 4. This CDR3 is 14 amino acids long. The CDR3 reads CASSLVDRGNTIYF. DNA for the CDR3: TGTGCCAGCAGCTTGGTGGACAGGGGCAACACCATATATTTT.

The chain has TRBV11-3 and TRBJ2-1; TRBD1 or TRBD2 may be the D gene (6 bases each). Germline-derived CDR1 and CDR2 are SGHNT and YENEEA. Between the trimmed V and J ends, which lost 1 base and 5 bases, there was a span of 15 bases. The CDR3 is 16 residues long. The CDR3 spells CASSLGGEGGNNEQFF. CDR3 DNA sequence: TGTGCCAGCAGCTTAGGGGGGGAAGGGGGTAACAATGAGCAGTTCTTC.

The gene calls are TRBV9 and TRBJ1-2; D perhaps matches TRBD1 (5 bases). V lost 4 bases and J lost 5, with 21 bases in between. The V gene's germline CDR1 is SGDLS and CDR2 YYNGEE. The CDR3 runs to 16 residues. The CDR3 sequence: CASSLASGPLGYGYTF. DNA for the CDR3: TGTGCCAGCAGCTTAGCCTCGGGACCCTTAGGGTATGGCTACACCTTC. Using reference TRBV9 and TRBJ1-2 for the parts outside the CDR3, the full variable domain is DSGVTQTPKHLITATGQRVTLRCSPRSGDLSVYWYQQSLDQGLQFLIQYYNGEERAKGNILERFSAQQFPDLHSELNLSSLELGDSALYFCASSLASGPLGYGYTFGSGTRLTVV.

The chain carries TRBV27 and TRBJ2-5; 9 nucleotides agree with TRBD2. V gave up 7 bases and J gave up 4 bases; unmatched junction bases: 10. The CDR3 spans 15 residues. The germline CDR1 and CDR2 sequences are MNHEY and SMNVEV (reference sequence). The DNA of the CDR3 is TGTGCCAGCAAAGCGGGGGGCCCCCCAAGAGAGACCCAGTACTTC. The encoded protein is CASKAGGPPRETQYF.

The gene calls are TRBV3-1 (or the pseudogene TRBV3-2) and TRBJ2-3, with unresolved D. Per the germline V gene, CDR1 is LGHDT and CDR2 is YNNKEL (reference sequence). V was clipped by 0 bases and J by 5 bases, with 6 bases between them. This CDR3 is built from 13 residues. The CDR3 nucleotides are TGTGCCAGCAGCCAAGATGTGAGAGATACGCAGTATTTT. Translating it yields CASSQDVRDTQYF.

This clone has only one observation. The genes are TRBV6-5 and TRBJ2-5; the D gene is possibly TRBD1 (7 bases). Trimming stripped 6 bases from V and 4 bases from J, with 18 bases between. This CDR3 is 15 amino acids long. Germline CDR1 MNHEY, CDR2 SVGAGI. CDR3: CASREGQFLVETQYF. For the CDR3, the DNA is TGTGCCAGCAGGGAGGGACAGTTTTTGGTAGAGACCCAGTACTTC.

The rearrangement joins TRBV27 to TRBJ2-2, with TRBD1 matching 9 bases. The junction had 9 bases not matched to a gene; V was cut back by 3 bases and J by 4 bases. Germline lookup yields CDR1 MNHEY and CDR2 SMNVEV (reference sequence). The CDR3 runs to 17 residues. The DNA for the CDR3 is TGTGCCAGCAGTTTCCTCGGACAGGGGTATTCCACCGGGGAGCTGTTTTTT. Translated, it gives CASSFLGQGYSTGELFF.

V usage is TRBV19 and J usage is TRBJ2-7; 8 bases are a match to TRBD2. This CDR3 contains 16 residues. V lost 7 bases and J lost 2; bases outside the gene matches: 13. CDR1 is LNHDA, CDR2 SQIVND, per germline (reference sequence). The chain's CDR3 is CASTPGGASITYEQYF. The DNA of the CDR3 is TGTGCCAGTACCCCCGGGGGGGCAAGCATCACCTACGAGCAGTACTTC.

The chain has TRBV19 and TRBJ1-4; unclear D gene. Germline CDR1 and CDR2: LNHDA and SQIVND (reference sequence). V was trimmed by 7 bases and J by 0 bases, leaving 15 bases between them. This CDR3 contains 16 residues. CDR3 sequence reads: CASKRSEGTTNEKLFF. The CDR3, as DNA: TGTGCCAGTAAGAGGTCCGAGGGAACAACTAATGAAAAACTGTTTTTT.

The V and J genes are TRBV6-5 and TRBJ2-2, with no clear D. This CDR3 has 12 amino acids. Between the trimmed V and J ends, which lost 6 bases and 5 bases, there was a span of 7 bases. Germline values: CDR1 MNHEY, CDR2 SVGAGI. The CDR3 sequence: CASSWATGELFF. CDR3 DNA sequence: TGTGCCAGCAGCTGGGCTACCGGGGAGCTGTTTTTT.

The rearrangement uses TRBV5-1 and TRBJ1-6; D gene uncertain. Germline CDR1 is SGHRS and CDR2 is YFSETQ. With 0 bases removed from V and 5 bases from J, the gap between germline ends came to 6 bases. The CDR3 runs to 14 residues. The CDR3 spells CASSLVQDNSPLHF. The CDR3, as DNA: TGCGCCAGCAGCTTGGTCCAGGATAATTCACCCCTCCACTTT.

This clone was seen once. The rearrangement joins TRBV19 to TRBJ1-2; D might be TRBD1 (5 bases). CDR1 LNHDA and CDR2 SQIVND come from the germline V gene (reference sequence). Trimming shortened V by 1 base and J by 7 bases, and 16 bases separated the two germline ends. This CDR3 comprises 15 residues. The DNA for the CDR3 is TGTGCCAGTAGTATAGGGGGACCGGAATGGAGTGGCTACACCTTC. Translation gives CASSIGGPEWSGYTF.

This chain connects TRBV18 to TRBJ2-5; 7 nucleotides align to TRBD1. The germline gives CDR1 KGHSH, CDR2 LQKENI. With V trimmed by 4 bases and J by 2 bases, 7 bases remained unmatched. The CDR3 covers 15 residues. CDR3 sequence reads: CASSRSSGQQETQYF. The CDR3 DNA is TGTGCCAGCTCACGGAGTTCGGGACAGCAAGAGACCCAGTACTTC.

This chain links TRBV19 with TRBJ1-3; 7 nucleotides line up with TRBD1. CDR3 length: 15 residues. The junction had 8 bases not matched to a gene; V was cut back by 6 bases and J by 3 bases. CDR1 is LNHDA and CDR2 is SQIVND in the germline V gene (reference sequence). CDR3 sequence: CASSSSGGFGNTIYF. For the CDR3, the DNA is TGTGCCAGTAGCTCATCAGGGGGTTTTGGAAACACCATATATTTT.

The chain joins TRBV2 to TRBJ2-2; D may be TRBD1 (5 bases). The CDR3 has 15 residues. Germline CDR1 reads SNHLY; CDR2 reads FYNNEI. The V gene lost 7 bases and the J gene lost 7 bases, with 19 bases spanning the gap. DNA of the CDR3: TGTGCCAGCACTCAAAGCCCCAGGGTAAACGGGGAGCTGTTTTTT. This sequence encodes CASTQSPRVNGELFF.

The CDR3 sequence is CASSEGGDEQFF. Written as DNA, the CDR3 is TGTGCCAGCAGCGAAGGAGGGGATGAGCAGTTCTTC. The rearrangement uses TRBV25-1 and TRBJ2-1; maybe TRBD2 (6 bases). The CDR3 covers 12 residues. CDR1 and CDR2 (germline): MGHDK, SYGVNS. Between the trimmed V and J ends, which lost 6 bases and 8 bases, there was a span of 11 bases.

The rearrangement links TRBV10-3 to TRBJ2-7, with 11 bases lining up with TRBD2. Germline V gives CDR1 ENHRY, CDR2 SYGVKD. The V gene end was trimmed by 6 bases and the J gene end by 0 bases; junction bases not matched to a gene: 4. The CDR3 is made up of 15 amino acids. The CDR3 DNA reads as TGTGCCATCAGGTCTAGCGGGGGGCTCTCCTACGAGCAGTACTTC. Encoded protein: CAIRSSGGLSYEQYF.

Written as DNA, the CDR3 is TGTGCCAGCAGTCTACAGGGGTTGTATAATTCACCCCTCCACTTT. Translation gives CASSLQGLYNSPLHF. The rearrangement links TRBV28 to TRBJ1-6; 7 bases match TRBD1. V lost 5 bases, J lost 4 bases, and 5 bases stayed unmatched. Germline assignment: CDR1 MDHEN and CDR2 SYDVKM. The CDR3 runs to 15 residues.

V usage is TRBV7-8 and J usage is TRBJ1-2, with D possibly being TRBD1 (5 bases). V gave up 4 bases and J gave up 2 bases, with 14 bases separating them. The germline CDR1 and CDR2 sequences are SGHVS and FQNEAQ. The CDR3 covers 15 residues. The CDR3 region has the DNA TGTGCCAGCAGCTCATCCAGGGTAACCAACTATGGCTACACCTTC. The encoded protein is CASSSSRVTNYGYTF.

The chain has TRBV6-5 and TRBJ1-4; TRBD1 matches 7 bases. Germline V gene data show CDR1 as MNHEY and CDR2 as SVGAGI. This CDR3 is 16 amino acids long. After removal of 2 bases from V and 8 bases from J, the junction contained 11 bases not matched to a gene. CDR3 sequence (DNA): TGTGCCAGCAGTTACACTGTACAGGGGTTCGGCGAAAAACTGTTTTTT. Translation gives CASSYTVQGFGEKLFF.

This chain joins TRBV28 and TRBJ1-6; maybe TRBD1 (6 bases). Germline V gives CDR1 MDHEN, CDR2 SYDVKM. V gave up 4 bases and J gave up 10 bases, with 17 bases separating them. There are 15 residues in the CDR3. The CDR3 is CASSSSGGGWSPLHF. Here the CDR3 DNA reads TGTGCCAGCAGTTCCTCCGGGGGCGGGTGGTCACCCCTCCACTTT.

The chain recombines TRBV24-1 with TRBJ2-1; D not certain. The germline CDR1 and CDR2 sequences are KGHDR and SFDVKD. The CDR3 is 12 amino acids. V gave up 3 bases and J gave up 8 bases, with 7 bases separating them. The CDR3 protein is CATSDPLHEQFF. The DNA of the CDR3 is TGTGCCACCAGTGATCCCTTGCATGAGCAGTTCTTC.

This chain connects TRBV4-1 to TRBJ1-1; D unresolved. The CDR3 length is 14 residues. Germline CDR1 and CDR2: MGHRA and YSYEKL. Trimming removed 4 bases at V and 1 base at J, with 10 bases between. The DNA for the CDR3 is TGCGCCAGCAGCCTTCACGGCCCGAACACTGAAGCTTTCTTT. Its protein is CASSLHGPNTEAFF.

This clone was detected only once. This sequence joins TRBV19 and TRBJ1-5; D uncertain. The CDR3 totals 13 residues. The V gene lost 6 bases and the J gene lost 2 bases, with 8 bases spanning the gap. The germline gives CDR1 LNHDA, CDR2 SQIVND (reference sequence). CDR3 amino acids: CASRARGNQPQHF. DNA for the CDR3: TGTGCCAGTAGGGCGCGGGGCAATCAGCCCCAGCATTTT.